One sample yielded the 32 T cell receptor beta chains listed below, sequenced in a study of T cells after yellow fever vaccination (dated by TCRdb to about 2019). Preparation of the library involved 5' RACE. Sequencing instrument: Illumina NovaSeq 6000. Using fastp trimming at Q25 and MiXCR clonotype assembly, TCRdb reanalyzed the public sequencing data and kept in-frame beta chains. Rows merge per CDR3 protein into single entries with the most common DNA and genes. Counted in this sample were some 300,000 distinct CDR3 sequences; roughly 10% of them appeared once. Less than 3.5% of the sample rests with the top ten. The sample's treatment or condition label is to be understood as: live attenuated yellow fever vaccine strain. This material consisted of CD4+ T cells sorted from PBMCs, taken 45 days after the yellow fever booster vaccination. The receptors here all came from a man between 18 and 29 years old who received the YFV17D yellow fever vaccine.

This clonotype has just a few counts. The rearrangement uses TRBV6-5 and TRBJ1-2; 10 positions match TRBD1. The CDR3 runs 14 residues. The V gene's germline CDR1 is MNHEY and CDR2 SVGAGI. Trimming took 2 bases from V and 11 from J; bases not matched to a gene: 8. CDR3 loop: CASSYTGTGASYTF. The CDR3 coding sequence is TGTGCCAGCAGTTACACGGGGACAGGGGCTTCGTACACCTTC.

This clonotype appeared a few times. The rearrangement links TRBV21-1 to TRBJ1-6; the table's D gene call, TRBD1, was not cross checked with the DNA. TRBV21-1 counts as a pseudogene. The CDR3 is made up of 15 amino acids. This CDR3 reads CASRLWTGCKSPLHF. CDR3 coding DNA: TGTGCCAGCAGACTGTGGACAGGGTGTAAATCACCCCTCCACTTT.

This clonotype has only a few counts. The chain employs TRBV9 and TRBJ2-3, with D perhaps TRBD2 (7 bases). Germline lookup yields CDR1 SGDLS and CDR2 YYNGEE. The CDR3 runs 16 residues. Trimming cost V 0 bases and J 0 bases, with 11 bases left between them. The CDR3 DNA sequence: TGTGCCAGCAGCGTAGTGGGGGGGCCAAGCACAGATACGCAGTATTTT. Amino acid sequence: CASSVVGGPSTDTQYF.

This clonotype came up a few times. V gene TRBV7-2 combines with J gene TRBJ1-6, with D perhaps TRBD1 (6 bases). CDR3 size: 15 residues. V was trimmed by 4 bases and J by 10 bases, leaving 17 bases between them. Germline V CDR1 and CDR2: SGHTA, FQGNSA. CDR3 DNA: TGTGCCAGCAGCTCGCTCGGGGGGCCTGGATCACCCCTCCACTTT. Protein: CASSSLGGPGSPLHF.

The CDR3, as DNA: TGTGCCAGCAGTCGCGTCGGGTCTGAAGCTTTCTTT. It translates to CASSRVGSEAFF. This chain links TRBV6-1 with TRBJ1-1; no definite D call. The CDR3 totals 12 residues. Looked up from germline, CDR1 is MNHNS and CDR2 is SASEGT. Trimming took 5 bases from V and 6 from J, leaving 10 bases between them.

This clonotype showed up just a few times. The chain carries TRBV7-9 and TRBJ2-5; D may be TRBD1 (6 bases). Trimming took off 5 bases at V and 4 bases at J, with 17 bases between the two ends. The CDR3 length is 15 residues. In germline, CDR1 is SEHNR, CDR2 FQNEAQ (reference sequence). CDR3 amino acids: CASSEPGHPGETQYF. The CDR3 nucleotides read TGTGCCAGCAGCGAACCGGGACACCCAGGAGAGACCCAGTACTTC.

The table lists this clonotype with many counts. The chain is built from TRBV4-3 and TRBJ2-7, with a possible D match to TRBD2 (5 bases). Trimming removed 0 bases at V and 2 bases at J, with 17 bases between. Germline V gene lookup returns CDR1 LGHNA and CDR2 YSLEER. The length of the CDR3 is 17 residues. CDR3 in amino acids: CASSQDLNRDYAYEQYF. The CDR3 bases are TGCGCCAGCAGCCAAGATTTGAATCGAGACTACGCCTACGAGCAGTACTTC.

The J gene is TRBJ2-1, the V gene TRBV7-2, with D perhaps given as TRBD1 or TRBD2 (7 bases each). V gave up 5 bases and J gave up 2 bases, with 16 bases separating them. CDR3 size: 16 residues. The germline V gene encodes CDR1 SGHTA and CDR2 FQGNSA. The CDR3 DNA reads as TGTGCCAGCAGCCCTAACCCAGGGGGGGCCTACAATGAGCAGTTCTTC. It translates to CASSPNPGGAYNEQFF.

The chain links TRBV10-3 to TRBJ2-7; D may correspond to TRBD1 or TRBD2 (6 bases each). V was pared by 5 bases and J by 5 bases, with 19 bases between. The CDR3 is 15 residues long. Germline loops: CDR1 ENHRY, CDR2 SYGVKD. The CDR3 DNA sequence: TGTGCCATCAGTTCCTCGGGGGCAGGGTTAGACGAGCAGTACGTC. Amino acid sequence: CAISSSGAGLDEQYV.

This clonotype was counted a few times. This chain uses TRBV7-9 with TRBJ2-5; TRBD1 agrees at 8 bases. The CDR3 consists of 14 residues. Trimming cost V 5 bases and J 1 base; bases outside gene matches: 3. The germline V gene has CDR1 SEHNR and CDR2 FQNEAQ (reference sequence). CDR3 nucleotides: TGTGCCAGCAGCGGAGGACAGGGCCAAGAGACCCAGTACTTC. This sequence encodes CASSGGQGQETQYF.

The chain couples TRBV19 to TRBJ1-1, with 7 positions matching TRBD1. Germline CDR1 reads LNHDA; CDR2 reads SQIVND (reference sequence). This CDR3 has 16 amino acids. Germline trimming cut 5 bases from V and 1 base from J; bases unmatched to any gene: 10. CDR3 sequence reads: CASSPRTGGKNTEAFF. Here the CDR3 DNA reads TGTGCCAGTAGTCCAAGGACAGGCGGGAAGAACACTGAAGCTTTCTTT.

This clonotype has at least ten counts. The chain couples TRBV28 to TRBJ2-3; 8 positions agree with TRBD2. J gave up 2 bases and V 6 bases, and 7 bases lay outside the gene matches. CDR1 is MDHEN, CDR2 SYDVKM, per germline. This CDR3 is 15 amino acids long. CDR3 amino acids: CASSPPGGNTDTQYF. CDR3 nucleotide sequence: TGTGCCAGCAGCCCACCGGGGGGGAACACAGATACGCAGTATTTT.

This clonotype was seen more than once but under ten times. The chain recombines TRBV7-2 with TRBJ2-1; D unresolved. This CDR3 region has 15 residues. With 2 bases removed from V and 7 bases from J, the gap between germline ends came to 15 bases. The V gene's germline CDR1 is SGHTA and CDR2 FQGNSA. CDR3 coding DNA: TGTGCCAGCAGCTTACTATCCCTCTCCTCGAATGAGCAGTTCTTC. It codes for CASSLLSLSSNEQFF.

V usage is TRBV3-1 and J usage is TRBJ1-2, with 11 positions matching TRBD1. This CDR3 contains 14 residues. From germline, CDR1 is LGHDT and CDR2 YNNKEL (reference sequence). V was clipped by 5 bases and J by 7 bases; unmatched bases: 6. This chain's CDR3 is CASSFKDRGLGYTF. The CDR3, as DNA: TGTGCCAGCAGCTTCAAGGACAGGGGGCTTGGCTACACCTTC.

The chain is built from TRBV20-1 and TRBJ2-3; TRBD1 might be the D (5 bases). CDR1 DFQATT and CDR2 SNEGSKA come from the germline V gene (reference sequence). V gave up 0 bases and J gave up 0 bases, with 10 bases separating them. The CDR3 runs to 15 residues. The CDR3: CSARDIGASTDTQYF. The DNA for the CDR3 is TGCAGTGCTAGAGATATAGGGGCTAGCACAGATACGCAGTATTTT.

This clonotype occurred a few times. The rearrangement links TRBV12-3 or TRBV12-4 to TRBJ1-4, with D possibly matching TRBD1 (5 bases). The CDR3 consists of 14 residues. V gave up 5 bases and J gave up 5 bases, with 12 bases separating them. The CDR3 protein is CASSLSDTNEKLFF. The CDR3 nucleotides read TGTGCCAGCAGTCTTTCGGACACGAATGAAAAACTGTTTTTT.

This clonotype has a count of ten or more. The chain joins TRBV18 to TRBJ1-2; a possible D gene is TRBD1 (6 bases). The CDR3 length is 12 residues. From germline, CDR1 is KGHSH and CDR2 LQKENI. V gave up 3 bases and J gave up 13 bases, with 15 bases separating them. The CDR3 nucleotides are TGTGCCAGCTCACCCGGACAGTGGGGTTTCACCTTC. The encoded protein is CASSPGQWGFTF.

This clonotype was observed a few times. The gene calls are TRBV10-3 and TRBJ1-4; D uncertain. Trimming left V 0 bases short and J 10 bases short, with 15 bases between. This CDR3 spans 15 amino acids. Germline-derived CDR1 and CDR2 are ENHRY and SYGVKD. The CDR3, as DNA: TGTGCCATCAGTGAGTCGGTAGTGGGTGCTGGAAAACTGTTTTTT. Its protein is CAISESVVGAGKLFF.

In DNA, the CDR3 is TGTGCCAGCAGCTATTCTTTGAGGGGGGAGCAGTACGTC. Its protein is CASSYSLRGEQYV. The chain combines TRBV3-1 with TRBJ2-7, with D tentatively TRBD1 (6 bases). This CDR3 comprises 13 residues. The V and J ends lost 5 bases and 7 bases respectively, with 15 bases between them. CDR1 is LGHDT, CDR2 YNNKEL, per germline (reference sequence).

The genes are TRBV4-3 and TRBJ1-1; D uncertain. The germline V and J ends were trimmed by 4 bases and 1 base, with 7 bases remaining between them. The CDR3 sequence is 13 residues long. From germline, CDR1 is LGHNA and CDR2 YSLEER. Here the CDR3 DNA reads TGCGCCAGCAGCCGGCAGACGAACACTGAAGCTTTCTTT. It yields the protein CASSRQTNTEAFF.

At least ten counts were recorded for this clonotype. V usage is TRBV5-1 and J usage is TRBJ2-6, with 8 bases that match TRBD1. Germline CDR1 SGHRS, CDR2 YFSETQ. With 4 bases clipped from V and 2 bases from J, the junction kept 5 bases outside the gene matches. The CDR3 sequence is 16 residues long. CDR3 region: CASSTTGDAGANVLTF. In nucleotides, the CDR3 is TGCGCCAGCAGCACGACAGGGGATGCTGGGGCCAACGTCCTGACTTTC.

V is TRBV5-1 and J is TRBJ2-2, with 10 nucleotides matching TRBD2. CDR3 length: 16 residues. Germline V lookup: CDR1 SGHRS, CDR2 YFSETQ. V shed 4 bases, J shed 3 bases, and the junction held 6 bases outside the gene matches. The CDR3 sequence: CASSHRLAGDTGELFF. For the CDR3, the DNA is TGCGCCAGCAGCCATCGGCTAGCGGGGGACACCGGGGAGCTGTTTTTT.

This clonotype was counted between two and nine times. J is TRBJ2-3 and V is TRBV4-3, with no clear D. CDR1 and CDR2 from the germline V gene are LGHNA and YSLEER. This CDR3 comprises 12 residues. V was shortened by 1 base and J by 6 bases, with 5 bases between the two germline ends. CDR3 loop: CASSQGRDTQYF. As DNA, the CDR3 is TGCGCCAGCAGCCAAGGCCGGGATACGCAGTATTTT.

This clonotype has just a few counts. The genes are TRBV7-3 and TRBJ1-1; 7 bases agree with TRBD1. Germline lookup yields CDR1 SGHTA and CDR2 FQGTGA. The CDR3 length is 16 residues. V trimming: 2 bases; J trimming: 1 base; junction bases outside the gene matches: 7. The DNA for the CDR3 is TGTGCCAGCAGCTTAGTCCCAGGGGGAGAGAACACTGAAGCTTTCTTT. It translates to CASSLVPGGENTEAFF.

The rearrangement uses TRBV5-1 and TRBJ2-3; D possibly matches TRBD1 or TRBD2 (5 bases each). Germline V gives CDR1 SGHRS, CDR2 YFSETQ. The V end was cut by 0 bases, the J end by 5 bases, with 16 bases between. This CDR3 comprises 16 residues. The CDR3 sequence is CASSLGGSAGQDTQYF. DNA for the CDR3: TGCGCCAGCAGCTTGGGAGGGTCTGCAGGACAAGATACGCAGTATTTT.

This clonotype turned up a few times. The genes are TRBV5-4 and TRBJ2-2, with D possibly TRBD2 on 6 matching bases. V was trimmed by 2 bases and J by 6 bases, leaving 11 bases between them. Germline CDR1 SGHNT, CDR2 YYREEE (reference sequence). The CDR3 extends over 14 amino acids. The chain's CDR3 is CASSFGGVAGELFF. CDR3 bases: TGTGCCAGCAGCTTCGGCGGGGTCGCCGGGGAGCTGTTTTTT. The full variable domain, its missing parts supplied by reference TRBV5-4 and TRBJ2-2, is ETGVTQSPTHLIKTRGQQVTLRCSSQSGHNTVSWYQQALGQGPQFIFQYYREEENGRGNFPPRFSGLQFPNYSSELNVNALELDDSALYLCASSFGGVAGELFFGEGSRLTVL.

The chain has TRBV6-1 and TRBJ2-2, with D possibly matching TRBD1 (5 bases). The CDR3 extends over 13 amino acids. Germline V gives CDR1 MNHNS, CDR2 SASEGT. Between the trimmed V and J ends, which lost 5 bases and 7 bases, there was a span of 11 bases. CDR3 region: CASSLVDIGELFF. The CDR3 DNA is TGTGCCAGCAGTCTCGTGGACATCGGGGAGCTGTTTTTT.

This chain links TRBV11-2 with TRBJ1-3; 7 bases are a match to TRBD1. The CDR3 totals 12 residues. V shed 5 bases, J shed 9 bases, and the junction held 4 bases outside the gene matches. CDR1 is SGHAT, CDR2 FQNNGV, per germline. CDR3 DNA sequence: TGTGCCAGCAGCCCTCAGGGGGGCACCATATATTTT. Residues: CASSPQGGTIYF. Variable domain in full (rest from reference TRBV11-2 and TRBJ1-3): EAGVAQSPRYKIIEKRQSVAFWCNPISGHATLYWYQQILGQGPKLLIQFQNNGVVDDSQLPKDRFSAERLKGVDSTLKIQPAKLEDSAVYLCASSPQGGTIYFGEGSWLTVV.

This clonotype was counted between two and nine times. The chain carries TRBV2 and TRBJ1-4, with 9 nucleotides matching TRBD1. Germline-derived CDR1 and CDR2 are SNHLY and FYNNEI. CDR3 length: 14 residues. V dropped 5 bases and J dropped 7; count of bases not matched to a gene: 5. The DNA for the CDR3 is TGTGCCAGCAGTCAGGACAGGGGAAGTGAAAAACTGTTTTTT. Its protein product is CASSQDRGSEKLFF.

This clonotype was detected a few times. The rearrangement uses TRBV11-1 and TRBJ2-5; D is possibly TRBD1 or TRBD2 (6 bases each). The CDR3 contains 17 residues. V lost 4 bases, J lost 4 bases, and 22 bases lay in between. In germline, CDR1 is SGHAT, CDR2 FQDESV (reference sequence). The CDR3 region is CASSSPNGLATGETQYF. The CDR3 bases are TGTGCCAGCAGCTCCCCCAACGGTCTAGCGACAGGAGAGACCCAGTACTTC.

The chain recombines TRBV9 with TRBJ2-1; 8 positions match TRBD2. The J segment lost 9 bases and the V segment lost 4 bases, leaving 12 bases of the junction unmatched. The CDR3 covers 15 residues. Looked up from germline, CDR1 is SGDLS and CDR2 is YYNGEE. CDR3 DNA sequence: TGTGCCAGCAGCCCGCGGGTACGGGAGGGGGGTGAGCAGTTCTTC. Translation: CASSPRVREGGEQFF. Full variable domain (remainder filled in from reference TRBV9 and TRBJ2-1): DSGVTQTPKHLITATGQRVTLRCSPRSGDLSVYWYQQSLDQGLQFLIQYYNGEERAKGNILERFSAQQFPDLHSELNLSSLELGDSALYFCASSPRVREGGEQFFGPGTRLTVL.

This clonotype was picked up a small number of times. The chain carries TRBV12-3 or TRBV12-4 and TRBJ2-7, with a possible D match to TRBD1 (6 bases). The V end lost 6 bases, the J end lost 7 bases, and 22 bases lay between the germline ends. This CDR3 is built from 15 residues. CDR3 sequence: CASSSPKNGDIEQYF. CDR3 DNA sequence: TGTGCCAGCAGCTCCCCGAAGAACGGGGACATTGAGCAGTACTTC.